This T cell receptor (beta chain) was captured by sequencing in a study of T cell repertoires in cytomegalovirus infection. From the reads, TCRdb called clonotypes with MiXCR, one entry per CDR3 protein. The sample has approximately 100,000 distinct CDR3 sequences; 25% to 35% are singletons. This clonotype showed up just a few times. Antigen specificity is unknown. The source was CD8+ T cells from cultured PBMCs, collected from culture after CMV antigen stimulation. The sequence derives from a human donor in good health (CMV status not recorded). Some clones in this sample may be carry-over from other donors' samples.

The DNA for the CDR3 is TGTGCCAGCCTAGGGAGGGCAATCGGCGAGCAGTACTTC. This codes for CASLGRAIGEQYF. V gene TRBV2 combines with J gene TRBJ2-7; 7 nucleotides match TRBD2. The J segment lost 6 bases and the V segment lost 8 bases, leaving 10 bases of the junction unmatched. In germline, CDR1 is SNHLY, CDR2 FYNNEI. CDR3 length equals 13 residues.